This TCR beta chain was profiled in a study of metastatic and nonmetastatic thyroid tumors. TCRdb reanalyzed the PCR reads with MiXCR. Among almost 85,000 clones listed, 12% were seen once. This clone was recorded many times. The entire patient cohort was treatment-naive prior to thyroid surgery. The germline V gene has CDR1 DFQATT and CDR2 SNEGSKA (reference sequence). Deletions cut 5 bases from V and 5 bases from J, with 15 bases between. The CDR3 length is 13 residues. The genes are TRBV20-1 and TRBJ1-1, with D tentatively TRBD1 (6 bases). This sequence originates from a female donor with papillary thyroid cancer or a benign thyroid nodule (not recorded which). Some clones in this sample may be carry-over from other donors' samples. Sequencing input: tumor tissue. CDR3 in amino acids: CSALRTVGTEAFF. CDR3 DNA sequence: TGCAGTGCTCTCCGGACAGTAGGTACTGAAGCTTTCTTT.